This T cell receptor (beta chain) comes out of a study of tissue T cells after allogeneic stem cell transplantation. Findings and limits, study-wide: Motif-based clustering found tissue-specific repertoire signatures shared across patients, though few clones were shared. Anatomically similar tissues had similar TCR repertoires within each patient.

Time point reported: mouse harvest day 14 after allogeneic transplant. Mouse grafts combined 10^7 T-cell-depleted bone marrow cells with 10^6 splenic CD5+ T cells. B6 (H2b) cells into BALB/c (H2d) mice; tissues taken at day 7 or 14. TCRbeta CDR3 was sequenced at survey depth with template counts. Assay used: immunoSEQ multiplex PCR; TCRdb lists only in-frame clones, some missing. The table shows 7,500 to 8,000 clones, with around a third occurring only once. For this clone: The antigen is undetermined. Mouse names are used for the genes. The CDR3 extends 1 residue past the end of the read, so its final part is completed from the germline J gene.

The germline V gene has CDR1 FNHDT and CDR2 SITEND (reference sequence). Trimming stripped 7 bases from V and 0 bases from J, with 11 bases between. This CDR3 has 14 amino acids. The chain employs TRBV19 and TRBJ1-3, with TRBD1 as a possible D gene (5 bases). The receptor was derived from a female BALB/c mouse given C57BL/6 T cells with graft-versus-host disease after an allogeneic hematopoietic cell transplant. Material: skin. The CDR3 here is CASPDRHSGNTLYF. CDR3 DNA, as far as it was read: TGTGCCAGCCCCGACAGACATTCTGGAAATACGCTCTAT. Combining the CDR3 with reference TRBV19 and TRBJ1-3 gives the whole variable domain GGIITQTPKFLIGQEGQKLTLKCQQNFNHDTMYWYRQDSGKGLRLIYYSITENDLQKGDLSEGYDASREKKSSFSLTVTSAQKNEMAVFLCASPDRHSGNTLYFGEGSRLIVV.